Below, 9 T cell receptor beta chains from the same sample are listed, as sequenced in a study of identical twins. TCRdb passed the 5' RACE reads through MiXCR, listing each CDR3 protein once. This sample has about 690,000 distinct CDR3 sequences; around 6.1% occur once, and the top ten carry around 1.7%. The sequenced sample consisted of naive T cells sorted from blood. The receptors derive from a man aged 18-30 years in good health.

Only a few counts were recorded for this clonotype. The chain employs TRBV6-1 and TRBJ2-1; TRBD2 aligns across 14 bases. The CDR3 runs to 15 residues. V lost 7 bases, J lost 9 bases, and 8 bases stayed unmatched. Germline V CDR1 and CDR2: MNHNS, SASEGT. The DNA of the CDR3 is TGTGCCAGCATCCAGACTAGCGGGAGGGCCGGTGAGCAGTTCTTC. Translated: CASIQTSGRAGEQFF.

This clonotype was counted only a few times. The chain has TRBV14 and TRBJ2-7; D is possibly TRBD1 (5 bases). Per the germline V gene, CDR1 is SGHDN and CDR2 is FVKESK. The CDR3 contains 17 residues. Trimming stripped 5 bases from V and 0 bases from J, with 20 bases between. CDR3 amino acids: CASSTGQGRQFSYEQYF. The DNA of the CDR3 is TGTGCCAGCAGCACTGGGCAGGGCAGACAATTCTCCTACGAGCAGTACTTC. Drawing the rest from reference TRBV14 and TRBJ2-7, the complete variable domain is EAGVTQFPSHSVIEKGQTVTLRCDPISGHDNLYWYRRVMGKEIKFLLHFVKESKQDESGMPNNRFLAERTGGTYSTLKVQPAELEDSGVYFCASSTGQGRQFSYEQYFGPGTRLTVT.

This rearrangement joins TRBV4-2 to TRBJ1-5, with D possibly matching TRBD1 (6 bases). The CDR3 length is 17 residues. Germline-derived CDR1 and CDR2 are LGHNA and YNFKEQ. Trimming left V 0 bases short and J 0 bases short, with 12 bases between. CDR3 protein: CASSQEQGPYSNQPQHF. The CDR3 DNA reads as TGTGCCAGCAGCCAAGAACAGGGCCCCTATAGCAATCAGCCCCAGCATTTT.

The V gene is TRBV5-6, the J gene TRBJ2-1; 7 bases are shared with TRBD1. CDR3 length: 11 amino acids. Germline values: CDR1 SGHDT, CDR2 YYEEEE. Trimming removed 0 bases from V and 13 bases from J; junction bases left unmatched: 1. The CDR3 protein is CASSLGQGQFF. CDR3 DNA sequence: TGTGCCAGCAGCTTGGGACAGGGACAGTTCTTC.

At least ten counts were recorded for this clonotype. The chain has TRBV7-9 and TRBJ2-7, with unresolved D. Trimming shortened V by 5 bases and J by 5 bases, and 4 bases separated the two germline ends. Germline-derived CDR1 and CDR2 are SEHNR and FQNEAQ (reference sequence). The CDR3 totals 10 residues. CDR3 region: CASSHHEQYF. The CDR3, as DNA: TGTGCCAGCAGCCACCACGAGCAGTACTTC.

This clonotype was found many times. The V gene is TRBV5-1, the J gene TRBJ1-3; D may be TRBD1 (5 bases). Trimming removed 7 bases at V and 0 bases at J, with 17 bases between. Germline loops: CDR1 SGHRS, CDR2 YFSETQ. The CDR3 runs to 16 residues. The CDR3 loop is CASDQTDSYSGNTIYF. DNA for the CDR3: TGCGCCAGCGACCAAACTGACAGTTACTCTGGAAACACCATATATTTT.

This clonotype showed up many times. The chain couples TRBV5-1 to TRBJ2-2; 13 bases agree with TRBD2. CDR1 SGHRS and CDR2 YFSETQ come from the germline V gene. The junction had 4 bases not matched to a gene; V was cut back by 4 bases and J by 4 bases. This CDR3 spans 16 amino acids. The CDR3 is CASSPGLAGTTGELFF. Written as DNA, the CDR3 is TGCGCCAGCAGCCCGGGACTAGCGGGAACCACCGGGGAGCTGTTTTTT.

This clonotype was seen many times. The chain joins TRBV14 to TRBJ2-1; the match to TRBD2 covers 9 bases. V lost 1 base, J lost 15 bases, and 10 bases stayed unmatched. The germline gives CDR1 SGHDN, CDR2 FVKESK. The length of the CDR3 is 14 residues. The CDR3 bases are TGTGCCAGCAGCCAAGTGGCCCCGGGACTAGCTCTGTTCTTC. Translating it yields CASSQVAPGLALFF.

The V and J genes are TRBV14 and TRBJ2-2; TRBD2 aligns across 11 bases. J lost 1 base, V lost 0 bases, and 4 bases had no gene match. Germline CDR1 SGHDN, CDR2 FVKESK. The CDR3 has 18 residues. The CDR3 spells CASSQDVTSGVNTGELFF. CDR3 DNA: TGTGCCAGCAGCCAAGACGTGACTAGCGGGGTGAACACCGGGGAGCTGTTTTTT.